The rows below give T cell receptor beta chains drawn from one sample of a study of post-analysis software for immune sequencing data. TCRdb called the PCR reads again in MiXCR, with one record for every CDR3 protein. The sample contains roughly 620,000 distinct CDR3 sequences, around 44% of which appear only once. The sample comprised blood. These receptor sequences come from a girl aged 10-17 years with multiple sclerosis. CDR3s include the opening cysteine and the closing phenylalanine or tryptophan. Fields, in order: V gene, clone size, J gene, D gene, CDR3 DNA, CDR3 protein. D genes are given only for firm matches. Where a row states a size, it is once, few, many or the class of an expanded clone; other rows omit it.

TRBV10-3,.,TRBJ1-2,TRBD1,TGTGCCATCAGCGGGACAGGGGGCAACTATGGCTACACCTTC,CAISGTGGNYGYTF
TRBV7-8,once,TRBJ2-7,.,TGTGCCAGCAGCACAAGGGGGGTTAGCAGGGGAAAACACTACGAGCAGTACTTC,CASSTRGVSRGKHYEQYF
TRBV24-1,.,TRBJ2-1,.,TGTGCCACCAGTGATCCGGGACCAGAGCAGTTCTTC,CATSDPGPEQFF
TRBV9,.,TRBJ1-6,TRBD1,TGTGCCAGCAGCTCTCGCGGGACAGACAATTCACCCCTCCACTTT,CASSSRGTDNSPLHF
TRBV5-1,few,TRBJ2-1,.,TGCGCCAGCAGCTTGGCGTTGGGGCTTCTGGATGAGCAGTTCTTC,CASSLALGLLDEQFF
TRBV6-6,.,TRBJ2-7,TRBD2,TGTGCCAGCAGCTCTAGCGGGGGTATCTCCTACGAGCAGTACTTC,CASSSSGGISYEQYF
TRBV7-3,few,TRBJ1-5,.,TGTGCCAGCAGCTTAAACCCAGGTGAAAATCAGCCCCAGCATTTT,CASSLNPGENQPQHF
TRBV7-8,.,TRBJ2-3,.,TGTGCCAGCAGCTCGTCAAGGGGGGGCCGGACAGATACGCAGTATTTT,CASSSSRGGRTDTQYF
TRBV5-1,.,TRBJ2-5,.,TGCGCCAGCACTCCCGGACCTGAAGTTCAAGAGACCCAGTACTTC,CASTPGPEVQETQYF
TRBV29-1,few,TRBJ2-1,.,TGCAGCGTTGGGGGGGAGAGCTCCTACAATGAGCAGTTCTTC,CSVGGESSYNEQFF
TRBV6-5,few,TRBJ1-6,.,TGTGCCAGCACGGACAGTTCCTCGGCACCCCTCCACTTT,CASTDSSSAPLHF
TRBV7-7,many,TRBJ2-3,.,TGTGCTAGCAGCTTAGCGGAGGCAGATACGCAGTATTTT,CASSLAEADTQYF
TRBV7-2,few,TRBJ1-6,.,TGTGCCAGCAGCCCCCAGTGGGGAGCTAATTCACCCCCCCACTTT,CASSPQWGANSPPHF
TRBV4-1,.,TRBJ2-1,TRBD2,TGCGCCAGCAGCCGCGAATTGCGGGGGGGCTCGAAATCCTACAATGAGCAGTTCTTC,CASSRELRGGSKSYNEQFF
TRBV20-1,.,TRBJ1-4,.,TGCAGCGGAGCGGGGGGGCGTGAAAAACTGTTTTTT,CSGAGGREKLFF
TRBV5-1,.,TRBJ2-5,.,TGCGCCAGCAGCCCAACGACAGGGAGGGAGACCCAGTACTTC,CASSPTTGRETQYF
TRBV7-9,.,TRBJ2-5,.,TGTGCCAGCAGCTCCGGGAGCCGGGGCGAGACCCAGTACTTC,CASSSGSRGETQYF
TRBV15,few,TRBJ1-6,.,TGTGCCACCAGCACAGGGGTGTCCCGGAATTCACCCCTCCACTTT,CATSTGVSRNSPLHF
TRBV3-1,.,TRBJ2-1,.,TGTGCCAGCAGCCCGGCAGACTACTACAATGAGCAGTTCTTC,CASSPADYYNEQFF
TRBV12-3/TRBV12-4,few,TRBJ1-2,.,TGTGCCAGCACTTTCGGGGGCTATGGCTACACCTTC,CASTFGGYGYTF
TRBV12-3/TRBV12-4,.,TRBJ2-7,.,TGTGCCAGCAGTCCAGAGGGTCGTTACGAGCAGTACTTC,CASSPEGRYEQYF
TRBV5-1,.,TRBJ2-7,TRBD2,TGCGCCAGCAGCTTGGTATCTAGCGGGGTATACGAGCAGTACTTC,CASSLVSSGVYEQYF
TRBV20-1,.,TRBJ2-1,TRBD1,TGCAGTGCTAGTCGGGACAGGGGACCAGGCAATGAGCAGTTCTTC,CSASRDRGPGNEQFF
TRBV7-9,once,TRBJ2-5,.,TGTGCCAGCAGCTCCGGGGCCTCGGGGGAGCAGTACTTC,CASSSGASGEQYF
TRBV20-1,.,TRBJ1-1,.,TGCAGTGCTAGAGAACAGGGTGGGAACACTGAAGCTTTCTTT,CSAREQGGNTEAFF
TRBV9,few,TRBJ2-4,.,TGTGCCAGCAGCGTCGGACAGCTAGCCAAAAACATTCAGTACTTC,CASSVGQLAKNIQYF
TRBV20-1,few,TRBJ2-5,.,TGCAGTGCTAGACAAACTAAGGGTTACCAAGAGACCCAGTACTTC,CSARQTKGYQETQYF
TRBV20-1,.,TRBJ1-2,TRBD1,TGCAGTGCTCCTAGACAGGGGCTAGGTGCTAACTATGGCTACACCTTC,CSAPRQGLGANYGYTF
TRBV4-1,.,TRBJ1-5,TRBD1,TGCGCCAGCAGCACGACAGGGGGCAATCAGCCCCAGCATTTT,CASSTTGGNQPQHF